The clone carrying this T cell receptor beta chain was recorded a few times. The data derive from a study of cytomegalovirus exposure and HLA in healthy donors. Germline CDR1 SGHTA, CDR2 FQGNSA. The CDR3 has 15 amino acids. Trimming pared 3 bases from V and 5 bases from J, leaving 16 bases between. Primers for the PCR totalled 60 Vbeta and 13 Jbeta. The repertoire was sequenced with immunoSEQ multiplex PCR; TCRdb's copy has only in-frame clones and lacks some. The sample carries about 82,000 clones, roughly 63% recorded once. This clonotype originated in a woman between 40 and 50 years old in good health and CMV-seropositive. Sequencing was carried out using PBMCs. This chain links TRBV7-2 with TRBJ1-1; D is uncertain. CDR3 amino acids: CASSLTPAGSTEAFF. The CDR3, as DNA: TGTGCCAGCAGCTTGACCCCAGCGGGAAGTACTGAAGCTTTCTTT.